The clone carrying this TCR beta chain was observed a single time. Its antigen is currently unknown. These data belong to a study of a mutant IDH1 vaccine in newly diagnosed glioma. Study at large: The start of vaccination came 4-6 weeks after radiotherapy alone, or with temozolomide cycles. Patients got radiotherapy, temozolomide, or both beforehand, and most got both.

Whole-study findings and limits: Vaccination elicited immune responses in around 92% of patients.

Sample time point: week 35, safety follow-up. Mutant IDH1 20-mer peptide, at 300 ug, made up each vaccine dose, with topical imiquimod. Each patient was administered eight vaccinations, scheduled in weeks 1, 3, 5, 7, 11, 15, 19 and 23. The CDR3 runs to 13 residues. The germline V gene encodes CDR1 SEHNR and CDR2 FQNEAQ (reference sequence). The V end was cut by 1 base, the J end by 4 bases, with 5 bases between. Only in-frame clones appear in the TCRdb table, and some are missing; sequencing was by immunoSEQ multiplex PCR. The sample includes roughly 30,000 clones, 81% seen only once; the top ten take about 16%.

This material consisted of PBMCs, taken from a glioma patient whose treatment included an IDH1 peptide vaccine. This clonotype was sampled from a man aged 25 to 45 with glioma. This chain uses TRBV7-9 with TRBJ1-3; D unclear. As DNA, the CDR3 is TGTGCCAGCAGCTTAGGCTTGGGAAACACCATATATTTT. This codes for CASSLGLGNTIYF. The variable domain in full, completed from reference TRBV7-9 and TRBJ1-3, reads DTGVSQNPRHKITKRGQNVTFRCDPISEHNRLYWYRQTLGQGPEFLTYFQNEAQLEKSRLLSDRFSAERPKGSFSTLEIQRTEQGDSAMYLCASSLGLGNTIYFGEGSWLTVV.